This T cell receptor (beta chain) comes out of a study of T cell repertoires in cytomegalovirus infection. General study points: The ex vivo response showed dominance by HLA-C-restricted CMV-specific TCR beta clonotypes.

This clonotype came up many times. Antigen unknown. TCRdb reprocessed the reads with MiXCR, giving one entry per CDR3 protein. In the table there are around 440,000 distinct CDR3 sequences, roughly 10% of which are singletons. The length of the CDR3 is 14 residues. The junction had 4 bases not matched to a gene; V was cut back by 3 bases and J by 2 bases. The germline CDR1 and CDR2 sequences are SGDLS and YYNGEE. This clonotype originated in a human donor in good health (CMV status not recorded). Some clones in this sample may be carry-over from other donors' samples. The V and J genes are TRBV9 and TRBJ2-7; 8 bases line up with TRBD1. Sequencing was carried out using PBMCs. The CDR3 coding sequence is TGTGCCAGCAGCGGGACAGGGAGACCCTACGAGCAGTACTTC. Translation gives CASSGTGRPYEQYF.